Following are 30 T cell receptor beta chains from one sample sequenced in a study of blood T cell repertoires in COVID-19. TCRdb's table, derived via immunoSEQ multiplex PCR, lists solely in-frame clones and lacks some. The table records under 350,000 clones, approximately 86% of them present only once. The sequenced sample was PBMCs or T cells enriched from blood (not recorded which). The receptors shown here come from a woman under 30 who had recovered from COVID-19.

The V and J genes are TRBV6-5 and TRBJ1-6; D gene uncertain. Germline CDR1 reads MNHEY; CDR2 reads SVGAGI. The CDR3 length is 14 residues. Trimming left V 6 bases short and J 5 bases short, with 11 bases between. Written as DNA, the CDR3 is TGTGCCAGCAGCGCCGGGAGTGATAATTCACCCCTCCACTTT. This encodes CASSAGSDNSPLHF.

CDR3 nucleotides: TGTGCCAGCAGCTTAATGGGAGGAGAGACCCAGTACTTC. Translating it yields CASSLMGGETQYF. The chain is built from TRBV13 and TRBJ2-5; maybe TRBD2 (6 bases). The CDR3 is made up of 13 amino acids. Trimming left V 2 bases short and J 4 bases short, with 8 bases between. From germline, CDR1 is PRHDT and CDR2 FYEKMQ (reference sequence).

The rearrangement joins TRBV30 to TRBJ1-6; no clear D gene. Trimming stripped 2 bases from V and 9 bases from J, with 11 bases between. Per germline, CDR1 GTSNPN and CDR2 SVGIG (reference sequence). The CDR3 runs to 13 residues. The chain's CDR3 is CAWSSPSGSPLHF. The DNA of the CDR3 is TGTGCCTGGAGTTCCCCCAGCGGTTCACCCCTCCACTTT.

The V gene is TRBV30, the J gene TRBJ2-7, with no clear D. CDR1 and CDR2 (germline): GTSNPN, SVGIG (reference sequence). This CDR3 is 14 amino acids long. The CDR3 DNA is TGTGCTGCACTCAGGTCATTGAGCTCCTACGAGCAGTACTTC. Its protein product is CAALRSLSSYEQYF.

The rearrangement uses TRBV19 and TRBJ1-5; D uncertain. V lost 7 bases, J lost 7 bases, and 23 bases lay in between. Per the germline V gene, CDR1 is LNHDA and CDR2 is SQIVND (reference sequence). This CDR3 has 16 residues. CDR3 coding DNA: TGTGCCAGTACACGGCTAGACGGCCTTAGCGAGCAGCCCCAGCATTTT. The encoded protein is CASTRLDGLSEQPQHF.

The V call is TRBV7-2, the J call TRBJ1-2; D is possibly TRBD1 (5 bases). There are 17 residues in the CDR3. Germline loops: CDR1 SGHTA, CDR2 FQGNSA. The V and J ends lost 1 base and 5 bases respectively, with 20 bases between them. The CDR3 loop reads CASSLVVRRGGGYGYTF. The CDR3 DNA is TGTGCCAGCAGCTTAGTTGTTAGGCGGGGGGGAGGTTATGGCTACACCTTC.

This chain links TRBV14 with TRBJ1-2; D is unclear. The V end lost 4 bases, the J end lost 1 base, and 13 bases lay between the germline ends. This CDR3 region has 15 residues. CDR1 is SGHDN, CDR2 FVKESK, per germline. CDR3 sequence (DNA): TGTGCCAGCAGCCGAGAAAGCAGGAATAACTATGGCTACACCTTC. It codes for CASSRESRNNYGYTF.

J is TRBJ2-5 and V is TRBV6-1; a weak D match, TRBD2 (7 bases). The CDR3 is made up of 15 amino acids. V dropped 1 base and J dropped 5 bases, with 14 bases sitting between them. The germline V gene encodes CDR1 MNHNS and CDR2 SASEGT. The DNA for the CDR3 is TGTGCCAGCAGTGAAGGGAGGGGGGGGATGGAGACCCAGTACTTC. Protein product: CASSEGRGGMETQYF.

The CDR3 bases are TGTGCCTGGATTGTCGTTGGACTAACTGCCTACGAGCAGTACTTC. Its protein is CAWIVVGLTAYEQYF. This chain connects TRBV30 to TRBJ2-7, with a weak D call TRBD2 (6 bases). V was clipped by 4 bases and J by 2 bases, with 18 bases between them. Germline loops: CDR1 GTSNPN, CDR2 SVGIG (reference sequence). The CDR3 is 15 amino acids.

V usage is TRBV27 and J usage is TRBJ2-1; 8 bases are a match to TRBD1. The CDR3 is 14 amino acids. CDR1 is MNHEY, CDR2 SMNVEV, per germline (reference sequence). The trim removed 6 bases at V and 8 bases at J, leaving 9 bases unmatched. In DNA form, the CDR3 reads TGTGCCAGCAGACCGTTCGGGACAGGCTATGAGCAGTTCTTC. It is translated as CASRPFGTGYEQFF.

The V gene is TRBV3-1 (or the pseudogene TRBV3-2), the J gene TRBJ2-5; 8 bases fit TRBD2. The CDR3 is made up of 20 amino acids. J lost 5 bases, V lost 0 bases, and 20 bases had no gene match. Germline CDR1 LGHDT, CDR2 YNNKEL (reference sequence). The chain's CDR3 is CASSQDRPIAGFSSSETQYF. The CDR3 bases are TGTGCCAGCAGCCAAGATCGACCGATAGCGGGATTTTCGTCGTCGGAGACCCAGTACTTC.

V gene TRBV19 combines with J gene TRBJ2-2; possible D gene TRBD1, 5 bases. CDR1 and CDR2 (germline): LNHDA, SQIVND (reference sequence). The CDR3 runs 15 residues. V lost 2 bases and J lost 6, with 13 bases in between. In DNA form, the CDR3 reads TGTGCCAGTAGTATAAGTCAGGGTTTTCCCGGGGAGCTGTTTTTT. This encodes CASSISQGFPGELFF.

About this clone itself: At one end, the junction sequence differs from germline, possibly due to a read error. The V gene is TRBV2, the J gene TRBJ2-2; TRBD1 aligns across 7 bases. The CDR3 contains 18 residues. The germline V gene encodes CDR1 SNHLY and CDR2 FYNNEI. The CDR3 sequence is CASREDRASSANTGELFF. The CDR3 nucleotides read TGTGCCAGCAGGGAAGACAGGGCCTCATCCGCGAACACCGGGGAGCTGTTTTTT.

CDR3 sequence reads: CASSLVGGLMNTEAFF. In DNA form, the CDR3 reads TGTGCCAGCAGTTTAGTGGGGGGTCTCATGAACACTGAAGCTTTCTTT. The chain carries TRBV28 and TRBJ1-1; a possible D gene is TRBD1 (5 bases). The CDR3 loop spans 16 amino acids. Per germline, CDR1 MDHEN and CDR2 SYDVKM. The germline V and J ends were trimmed by 2 bases and 0 bases, with 13 bases remaining between them.

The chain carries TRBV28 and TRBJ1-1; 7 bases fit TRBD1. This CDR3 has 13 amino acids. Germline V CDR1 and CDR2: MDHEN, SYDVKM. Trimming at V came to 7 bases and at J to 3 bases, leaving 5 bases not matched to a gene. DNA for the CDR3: TGTGCCAGCATGATTACAGGGGACACTGAAGCTTTCTTT. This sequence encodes CASMITGDTEAFF.

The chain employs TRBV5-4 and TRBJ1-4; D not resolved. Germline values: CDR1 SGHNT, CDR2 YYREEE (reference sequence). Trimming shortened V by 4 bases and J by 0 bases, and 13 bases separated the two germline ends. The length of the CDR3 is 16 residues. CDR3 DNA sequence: TGTGCCAGCAGCCTGGGGAGTCCCGCAACTAATGAAAAACTGTTTTTT. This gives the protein CASSLGSPATNEKLFF.

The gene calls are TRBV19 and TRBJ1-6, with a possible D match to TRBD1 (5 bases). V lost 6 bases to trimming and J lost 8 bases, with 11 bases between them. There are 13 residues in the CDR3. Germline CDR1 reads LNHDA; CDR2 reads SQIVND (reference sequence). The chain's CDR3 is CASRWQGDSPLHF. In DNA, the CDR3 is TGTGCCAGTAGGTGGCAGGGTGATTCACCCCTCCACTTT. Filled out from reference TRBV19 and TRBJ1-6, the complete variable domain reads DGGITQSPKYLFRKEGQNVTLSCEQNLNHDAMYWYRQDPGQGLRLIYYSQIVNDFQKGDIAEGYSVSREKKESFPLTVTSAQKNPTAFYLCASRWQGDSPLHFGNGTRLTVT.

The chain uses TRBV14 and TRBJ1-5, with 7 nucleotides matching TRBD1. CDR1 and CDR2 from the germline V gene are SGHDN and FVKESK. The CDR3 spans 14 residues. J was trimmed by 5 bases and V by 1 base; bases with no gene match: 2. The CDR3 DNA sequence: TGTGCCAGCAGCCAAGGACAGGGCGATCAGCCCCAGCATTTT. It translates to CASSQGQGDQPQHF.

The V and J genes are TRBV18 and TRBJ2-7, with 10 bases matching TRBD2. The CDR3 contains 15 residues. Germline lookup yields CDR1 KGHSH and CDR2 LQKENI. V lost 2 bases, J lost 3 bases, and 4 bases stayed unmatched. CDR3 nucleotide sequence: TGTGCCAGCTCACCATTGGCTAGCGGGAGCTACGAGCAGTACTTC. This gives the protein CASSPLASGSYEQYF.

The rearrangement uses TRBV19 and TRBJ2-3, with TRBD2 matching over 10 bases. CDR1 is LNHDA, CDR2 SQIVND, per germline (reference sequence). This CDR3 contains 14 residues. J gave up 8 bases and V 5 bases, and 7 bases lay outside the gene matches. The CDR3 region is CASSPSGRAGTQYF. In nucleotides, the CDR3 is TGTGCCAGTAGTCCGAGCGGGAGGGCCGGTACGCAGTATTTT. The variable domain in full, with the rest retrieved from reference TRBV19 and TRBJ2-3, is DGGITQSPKYLFRKEGQNVTLSCEQNLNHDAMYWYRQDPGQGLRLIYYSQIVNDFQKGDIAEGYSVSREKKESFPLTVTSAQKNPTAFYLCASSPSGRAGTQYFGPGTRLTVL.

CDR3 coding DNA: TGTGCCAGCAGTCCCCGACACCTTAATGAGCAGTTCTTC. As protein: CASSPRHLNEQFF. V gene TRBV6-2 or TRBV6-3 combines with J gene TRBJ2-1; no clear D gene. This CDR3 has 13 amino acids. Between the trimmed V and J ends, which lost 5 bases and 7 bases, there was a span of 12 bases. Germline V CDR1 and CDR2: MNHEY, SVGEGT.

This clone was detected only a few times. The DNA for the CDR3 is TGCGCCAGCAGCTTGGAATCTCCTAACTATGGCTACACCTTC. This encodes CASSLESPNYGYTF. The chain recombines TRBV5-1 with TRBJ1-2; no clear D gene. The CDR3 is 14 amino acids. Per the germline V gene, CDR1 is SGHRS and CDR2 is YFSETQ. Trimming stripped 0 bases from V and 0 bases from J, with 6 bases between.

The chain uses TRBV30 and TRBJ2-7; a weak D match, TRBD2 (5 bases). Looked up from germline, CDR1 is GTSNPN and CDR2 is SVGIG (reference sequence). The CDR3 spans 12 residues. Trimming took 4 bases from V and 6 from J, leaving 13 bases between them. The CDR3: CAWTDRGFEQYF. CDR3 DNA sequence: TGTGCCTGGACTGATCGGGGATTCGAGCAGTACTTC.

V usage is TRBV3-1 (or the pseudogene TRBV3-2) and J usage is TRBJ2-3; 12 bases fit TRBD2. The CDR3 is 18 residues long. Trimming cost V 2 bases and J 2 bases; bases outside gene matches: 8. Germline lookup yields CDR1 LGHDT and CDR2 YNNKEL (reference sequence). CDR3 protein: CASSQQMRTSGITDTQYF. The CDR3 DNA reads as TGTGCCAGCAGCCAACAGATGCGGACTAGCGGGATCACAGATACGCAGTATTTT.

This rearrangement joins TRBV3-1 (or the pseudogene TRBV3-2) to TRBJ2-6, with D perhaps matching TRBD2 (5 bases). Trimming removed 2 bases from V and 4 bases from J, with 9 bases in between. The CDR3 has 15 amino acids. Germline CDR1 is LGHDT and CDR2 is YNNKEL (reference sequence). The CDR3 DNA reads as TGTGCCAGCAGCCAAACTAGTTCCGGGGCCAACGTCCTGACTTTC. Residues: CASSQTSSGANVLTF.

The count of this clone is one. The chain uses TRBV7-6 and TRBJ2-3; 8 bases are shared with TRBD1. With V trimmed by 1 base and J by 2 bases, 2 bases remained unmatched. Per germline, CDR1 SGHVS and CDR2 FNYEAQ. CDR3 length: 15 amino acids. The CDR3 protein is CASSLGGQDTDTQYF. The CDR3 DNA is TGTGCCAGCAGCTTAGGGGGACAGGACACAGATACGCAGTATTTT.

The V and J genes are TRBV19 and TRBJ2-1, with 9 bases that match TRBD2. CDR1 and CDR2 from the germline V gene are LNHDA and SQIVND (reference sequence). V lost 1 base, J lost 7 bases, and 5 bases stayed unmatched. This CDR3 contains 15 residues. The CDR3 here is CASSIGSGSPNEQFF. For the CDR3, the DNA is TGTGCCAGTAGTATAGGTAGCGGGAGTCCTAATGAGCAGTTCTTC. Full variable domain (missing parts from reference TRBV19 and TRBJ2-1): DGGITQSPKYLFRKEGQNVTLSCEQNLNHDAMYWYRQDPGQGLRLIYYSQIVNDFQKGDIAEGYSVSREKKESFPLTVTSAQKNPTAFYLCASSIGSGSPNEQFFGPGTRLTVL.

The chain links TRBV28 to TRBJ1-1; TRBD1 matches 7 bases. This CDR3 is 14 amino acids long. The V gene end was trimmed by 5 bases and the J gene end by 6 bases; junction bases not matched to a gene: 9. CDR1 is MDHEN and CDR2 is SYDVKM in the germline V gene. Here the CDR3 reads CASSLPLTGAEAFF. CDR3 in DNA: TGTGCCAGCAGTCTTCCCCTAACAGGGGCTGAAGCTTTCTTT. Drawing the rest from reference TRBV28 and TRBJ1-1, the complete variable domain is DVKVTQSSRYLVKRTGEKVFLECVQDMDHENMFWYRQDPGLGLRLIYFSYDVKMKEKGDIPEGYSVSREKKERFSLILESASTNQTSMYLCASSLPLTGAEAFFGQGTRLTVV.

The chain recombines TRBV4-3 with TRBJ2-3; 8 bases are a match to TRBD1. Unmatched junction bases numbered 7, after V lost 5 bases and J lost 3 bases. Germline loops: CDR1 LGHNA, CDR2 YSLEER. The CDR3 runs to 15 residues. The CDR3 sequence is CASSAGGIGTDTQYF. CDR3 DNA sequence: TGCGCCAGCAGCGCAGGGGGCATTGGAACAGATACGCAGTATTTT.

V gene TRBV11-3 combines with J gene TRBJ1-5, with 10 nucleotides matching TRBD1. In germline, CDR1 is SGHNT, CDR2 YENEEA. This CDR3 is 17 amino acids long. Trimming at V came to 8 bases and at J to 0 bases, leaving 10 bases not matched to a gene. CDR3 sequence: CASLRDRGCYSNQPQHF. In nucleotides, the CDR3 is TGTGCCAGCTTAAGGGACAGGGGATGTTATAGCAATCAGCCCCAGCATTTT. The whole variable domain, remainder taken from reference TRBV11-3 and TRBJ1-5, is EAGVVQSPRYKIIEKKQPVAFWCNPISGHNTLYWYLQNLGQGPELLIRYENEEAVDDSQLPKDRFSAERLKGVDSTLKIQPAELGDSAVYLCASLRDRGCYSNQPQHFGDGTRLSIL.